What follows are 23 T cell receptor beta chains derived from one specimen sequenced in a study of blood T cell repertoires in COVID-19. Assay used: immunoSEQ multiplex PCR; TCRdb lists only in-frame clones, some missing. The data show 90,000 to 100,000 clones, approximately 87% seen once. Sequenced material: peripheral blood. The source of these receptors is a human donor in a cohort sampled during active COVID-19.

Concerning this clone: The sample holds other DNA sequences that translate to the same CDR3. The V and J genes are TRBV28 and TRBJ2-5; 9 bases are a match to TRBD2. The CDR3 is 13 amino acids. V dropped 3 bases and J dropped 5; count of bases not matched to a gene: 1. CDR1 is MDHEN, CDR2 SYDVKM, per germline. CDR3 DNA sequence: TGTGCCAGCAGTTTGGCGGGGGGGGAGACCCAGTACTTC. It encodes CASSLAGGETQYF.

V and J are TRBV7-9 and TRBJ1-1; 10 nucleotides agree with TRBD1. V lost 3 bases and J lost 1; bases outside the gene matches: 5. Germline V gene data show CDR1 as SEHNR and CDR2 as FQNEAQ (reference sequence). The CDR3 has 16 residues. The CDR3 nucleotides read TGTGCCAGCAGCTTCCCGGGACAGGGGCAGAACACTGAAGCTTTCTTT. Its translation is CASSFPGQGQNTEAFF. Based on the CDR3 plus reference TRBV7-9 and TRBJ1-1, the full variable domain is DTGVSQNPRHKITKRGQNVTFRCDPISEHNRLYWYRQTLGQGPEFLTYFQNEAQLEKSRLLSDRFSAERPKGSFSTLEIQRTEQGDSAMYLCASSFPGQGQNTEAFFGQGTRLTVV.

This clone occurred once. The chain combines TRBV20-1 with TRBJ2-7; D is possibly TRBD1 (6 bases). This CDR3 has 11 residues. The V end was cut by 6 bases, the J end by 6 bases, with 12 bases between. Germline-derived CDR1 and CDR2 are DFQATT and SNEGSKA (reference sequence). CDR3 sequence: CSAVRTVEQYF. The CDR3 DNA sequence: TGCAGTGCCGTAAGGACAGTCGAGCAGTACTTC.

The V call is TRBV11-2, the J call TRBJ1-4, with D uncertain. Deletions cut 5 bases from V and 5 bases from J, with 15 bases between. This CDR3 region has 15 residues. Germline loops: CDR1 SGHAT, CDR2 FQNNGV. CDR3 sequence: CASSPTGSQNEKLFF. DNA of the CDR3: TGTGCCAGCAGCCCGACGGGTAGTCAGAATGAAAAACTGTTTTTT.

CDR3 nucleotide sequence: TGTGCCAGCAGCGCAATGACAGCCCCTGAAGCTTTCTTT. Its protein is CASSAMTAPEAFF. The gene calls are TRBV9 and TRBJ1-1, with D possibly TRBD1 on 5 matching bases. There are 13 residues in the CDR3. V was trimmed by 3 bases and J by 6 bases, leaving 12 bases between them. From germline, CDR1 is SGDLS and CDR2 YYNGEE.

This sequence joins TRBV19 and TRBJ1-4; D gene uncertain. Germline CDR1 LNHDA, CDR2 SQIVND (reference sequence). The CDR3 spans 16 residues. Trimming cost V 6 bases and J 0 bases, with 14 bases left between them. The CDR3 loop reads CASSGDNGATNEKLFF. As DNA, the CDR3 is TGTGCCAGTAGCGGTGATAACGGGGCAACTAATGAAAAACTGTTTTTT. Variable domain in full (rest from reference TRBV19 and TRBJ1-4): DGGITQSPKYLFRKEGQNVTLSCEQNLNHDAMYWYRQDPGQGLRLIYYSQIVNDFQKGDIAEGYSVSREKKESFPLTVTSAQKNPTAFYLCASSGDNGATNEKLFFGSGTQLSVL.

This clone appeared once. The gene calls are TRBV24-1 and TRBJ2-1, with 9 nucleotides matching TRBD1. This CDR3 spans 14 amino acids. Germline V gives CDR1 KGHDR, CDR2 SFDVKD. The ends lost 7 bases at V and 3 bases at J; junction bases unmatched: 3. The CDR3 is CATSRQGGYNEQFF. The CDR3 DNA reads TGTGCCACCAGCAGACAGGGGGGCTACAATGAGCAGTTCTTC.

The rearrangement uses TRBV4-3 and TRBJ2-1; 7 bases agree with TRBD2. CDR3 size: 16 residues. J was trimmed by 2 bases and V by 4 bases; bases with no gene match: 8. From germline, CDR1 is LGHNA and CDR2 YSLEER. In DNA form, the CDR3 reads TGCGCCAGCAGCCTGACGCTAGCGGAGGCCTACAATGAGCAGTTCTTC. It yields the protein CASSLTLAEAYNEQFF.

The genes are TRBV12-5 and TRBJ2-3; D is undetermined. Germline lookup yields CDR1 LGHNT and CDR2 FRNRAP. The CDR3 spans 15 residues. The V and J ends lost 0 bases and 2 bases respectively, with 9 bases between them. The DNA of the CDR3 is TGTGCTAGTGGTTTGGTATTGGGCTCCACAGATACGCAGTATTTT. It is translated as CASGLVLGSTDTQYF.

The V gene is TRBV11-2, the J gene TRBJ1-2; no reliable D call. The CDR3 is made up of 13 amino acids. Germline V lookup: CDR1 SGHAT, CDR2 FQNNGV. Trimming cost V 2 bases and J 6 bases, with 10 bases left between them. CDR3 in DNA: TGTGCCAGCAGCTTAAGATGGGAGAATGGCTACACCTTC. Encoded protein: CASSLRWENGYTF.

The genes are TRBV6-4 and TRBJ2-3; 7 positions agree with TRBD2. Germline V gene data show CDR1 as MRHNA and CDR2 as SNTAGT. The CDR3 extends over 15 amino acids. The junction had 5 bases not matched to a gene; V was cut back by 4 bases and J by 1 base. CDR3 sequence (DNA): TGTGCCAGCAGTGTCAGCGGGGCCGGCACAGATACGCAGTATTTT. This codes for CASSVSGAGTDTQYF.

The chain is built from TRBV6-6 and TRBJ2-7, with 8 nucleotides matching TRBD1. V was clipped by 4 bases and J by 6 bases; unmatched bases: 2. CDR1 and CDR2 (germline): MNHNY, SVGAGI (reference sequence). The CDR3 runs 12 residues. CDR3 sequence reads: CASSFTGGEQYF. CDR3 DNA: TGTGCCAGCAGTTTCACAGGGGGCGAGCAGTACTTC.

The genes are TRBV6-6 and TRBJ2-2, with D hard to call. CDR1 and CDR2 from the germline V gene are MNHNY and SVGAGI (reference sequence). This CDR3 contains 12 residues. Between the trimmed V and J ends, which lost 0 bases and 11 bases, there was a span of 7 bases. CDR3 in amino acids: CASSYSPPELFF. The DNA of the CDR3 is TGTGCCAGCAGTTACTCCCCTCCTGAGCTGTTTTTT.

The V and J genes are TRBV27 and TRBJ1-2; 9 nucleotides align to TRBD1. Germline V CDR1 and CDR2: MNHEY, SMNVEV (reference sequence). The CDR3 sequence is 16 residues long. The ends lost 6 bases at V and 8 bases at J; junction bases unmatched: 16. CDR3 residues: CASSQTSLDRGEGYTF. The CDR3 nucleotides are TGTGCCAGCAGCCAAACCTCCTTGGACAGGGGCGAGGGCTACACCTTC.

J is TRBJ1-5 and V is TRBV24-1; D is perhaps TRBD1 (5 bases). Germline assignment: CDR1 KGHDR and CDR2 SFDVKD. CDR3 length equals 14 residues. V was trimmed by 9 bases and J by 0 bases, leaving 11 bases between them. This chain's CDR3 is CATSRANSNQPQHF. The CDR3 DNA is TGTGCCACCTCCAGGGCAAATAGCAATCAGCCCCAGCATTTT.

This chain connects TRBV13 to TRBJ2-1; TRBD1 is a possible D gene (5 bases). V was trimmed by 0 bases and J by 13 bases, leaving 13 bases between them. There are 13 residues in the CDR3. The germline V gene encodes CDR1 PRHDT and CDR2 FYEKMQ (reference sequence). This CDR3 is CASSLGQGEFQFF. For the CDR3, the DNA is TGTGCCAGCAGCTTAGGCCAGGGCGAGTTCCAGTTCTTC.

Written as DNA, the CDR3 is TGTGCCAGCAGCTTAAATGGTCTAGCGGTCTCCTACAATGAGCAGTTCTTC. This translates into CASSLNGLAVSYNEQFF. This chain joins TRBV7-3 and TRBJ2-1, with TRBD2 identical over 7 bases. Trimming cost V 1 base and J 0 bases; bases outside gene matches: 6. The CDR3 runs 17 residues. Germline V gives CDR1 SGHTA, CDR2 FQGTGA.

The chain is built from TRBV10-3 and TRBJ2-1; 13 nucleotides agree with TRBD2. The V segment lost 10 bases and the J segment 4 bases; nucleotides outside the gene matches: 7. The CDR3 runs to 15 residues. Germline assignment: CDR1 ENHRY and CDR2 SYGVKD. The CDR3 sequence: CASSGTSGIYNEQFF. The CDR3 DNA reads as TGTGCCAGCTCCGGGACTAGCGGGATTTACAATGAGCAGTTCTTC.

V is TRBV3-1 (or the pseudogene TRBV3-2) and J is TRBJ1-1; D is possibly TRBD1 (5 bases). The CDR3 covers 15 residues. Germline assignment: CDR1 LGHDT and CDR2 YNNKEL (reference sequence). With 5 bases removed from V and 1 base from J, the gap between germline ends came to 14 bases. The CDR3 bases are TGTGCCAGCAGCTCTTGGGGGGGATCGAACACTGAAGCTTTCTTT. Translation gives CASSSWGGSNTEAFF.

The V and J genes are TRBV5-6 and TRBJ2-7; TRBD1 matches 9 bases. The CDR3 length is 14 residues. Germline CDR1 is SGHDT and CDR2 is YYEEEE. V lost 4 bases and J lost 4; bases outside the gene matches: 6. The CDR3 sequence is CASSQGTGTYEQYF. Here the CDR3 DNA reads TGTGCCAGCAGCCAGGGGACAGGGACATACGAGCAGTACTTC.

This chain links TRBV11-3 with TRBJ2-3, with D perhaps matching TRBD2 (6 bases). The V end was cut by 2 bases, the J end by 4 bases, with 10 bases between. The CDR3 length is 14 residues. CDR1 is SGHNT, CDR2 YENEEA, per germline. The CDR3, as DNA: TGTGCCAGCAGCTTACTAGCGTCCGCAGATACGCAGTATTTT. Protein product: CASSLLASADTQYF.

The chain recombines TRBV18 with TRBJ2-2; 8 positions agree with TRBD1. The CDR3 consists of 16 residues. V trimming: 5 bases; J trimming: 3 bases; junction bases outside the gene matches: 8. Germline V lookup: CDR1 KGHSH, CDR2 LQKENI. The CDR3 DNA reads TGTGCCAGCTCAACCAGTCGGACAGGGTACACCGGGGAGCTGTTTTTT. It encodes CASSTSRTGYTGELFF. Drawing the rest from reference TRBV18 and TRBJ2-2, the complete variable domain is NAGVMQNPRHLVRRRGQEARLRCSPMKGHSHVYWYRQLPEEGLKFMVYLQKENIIDESGMPKERFSAEFPKEGPSILRIQQVVRGDSAAYFCASSTSRTGYTGELFFGEGSRLTVL.

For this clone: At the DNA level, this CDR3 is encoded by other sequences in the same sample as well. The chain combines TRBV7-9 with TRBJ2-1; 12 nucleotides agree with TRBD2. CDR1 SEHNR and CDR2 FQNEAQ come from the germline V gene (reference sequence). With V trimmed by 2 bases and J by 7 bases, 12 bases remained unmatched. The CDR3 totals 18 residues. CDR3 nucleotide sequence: TGTGCCAGCAGCTTACCTCCGCGGCTAGCGGGAGGGCGGAATGAGCAGTTCTTC. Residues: CASSLPPRLAGGRNEQFF.